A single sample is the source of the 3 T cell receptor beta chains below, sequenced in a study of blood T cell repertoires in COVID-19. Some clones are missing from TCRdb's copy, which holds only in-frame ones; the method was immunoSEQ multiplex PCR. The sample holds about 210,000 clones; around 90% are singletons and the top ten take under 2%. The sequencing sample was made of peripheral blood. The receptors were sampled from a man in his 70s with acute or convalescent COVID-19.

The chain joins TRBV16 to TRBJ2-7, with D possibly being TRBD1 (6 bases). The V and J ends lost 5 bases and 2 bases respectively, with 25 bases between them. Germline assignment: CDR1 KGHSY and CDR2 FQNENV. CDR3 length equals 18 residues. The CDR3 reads CASSFILTPLQGPYEQYF. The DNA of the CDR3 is TGTGCCAGCAGCTTCATCCTGACCCCCCTACAGGGTCCCTACGAGCAGTACTTC.

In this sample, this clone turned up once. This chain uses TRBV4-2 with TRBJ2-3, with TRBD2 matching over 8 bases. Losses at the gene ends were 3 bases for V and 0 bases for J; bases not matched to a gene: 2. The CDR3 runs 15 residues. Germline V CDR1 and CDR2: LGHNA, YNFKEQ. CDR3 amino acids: CASSHGLASTDTQYF. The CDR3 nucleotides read TGTGCCAGCAGCCACGGACTAGCAAGCACAGATACGCAGTATTTT.

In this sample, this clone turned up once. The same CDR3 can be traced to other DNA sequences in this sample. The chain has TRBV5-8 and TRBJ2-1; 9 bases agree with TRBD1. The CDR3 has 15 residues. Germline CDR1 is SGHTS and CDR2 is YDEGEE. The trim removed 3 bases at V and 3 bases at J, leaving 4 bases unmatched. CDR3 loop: CASSSQGARYNEQFF. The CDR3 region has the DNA TGTGCCAGCAGCTCACAGGGGGCCCGCTACAATGAGCAGTTCTTC.